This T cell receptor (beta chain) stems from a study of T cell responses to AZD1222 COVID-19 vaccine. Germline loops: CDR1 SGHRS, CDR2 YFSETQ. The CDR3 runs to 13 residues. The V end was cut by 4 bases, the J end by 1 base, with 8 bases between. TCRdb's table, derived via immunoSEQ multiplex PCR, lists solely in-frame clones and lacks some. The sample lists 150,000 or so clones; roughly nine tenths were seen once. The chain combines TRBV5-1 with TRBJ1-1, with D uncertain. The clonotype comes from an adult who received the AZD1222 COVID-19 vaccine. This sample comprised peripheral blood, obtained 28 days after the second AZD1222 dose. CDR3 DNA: TGCGCCAGCAGCCTTAGTTGGAACACTGAAGCTTTCTTT. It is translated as CASSLSWNTEAFF.